A selection of T cell receptor beta chains follows, all from one sample in a study of T cells expressing NK-cell markers. From its re-call of the 5' RACE reads, TCRdb lists each CDR3 protein once, without DNA. This sample's table reports around 550,000 distinct CDR3 sequences. Sequencing used blood T cells: a sorted CD56 or NKG2C T cell subset, CD4+ or CD8+ T cells, or bulk PBMC T cells (not recorded which). Receptors originate from a man younger than 30 in good health. Both conserved end residues are part of each CDR3.

v_call	j_call	cdr3_aa
TRBV13	TRBJ1-1	CASSERDRRAGAFF
TRBV12-3/TRBV12-4	TRBJ2-2	CASSPRGQHFTGELFF
TRBV5-1	TRBJ2-1	CASSLAWEGSGRTSEQFF
TRBV30	TRBJ1-1	CAWSVGETEAFF
TRBV30	TRBJ2-7	CASRGGQRETYEQYF
TRBV29-1	TRBJ2-1	CSVKRTSGNHEQFF
TRBV20-1	TRBJ2-1	CSASVAGLGSNEQFF
TRBV28	TRBJ2-1	CASSPSGQVYNEQFF
TRBV12-3/TRBV12-4	TRBJ1-2	CASSLGLRRGPRGYTF
TRBV6-2/TRBV6-3	TRBJ1-2	CASSYGQTYYGYTF
TRBV3-1	TRBJ2-1	CASSQDRASNEQFF
TRBV14	TRBJ2-1	CASRGTGQYNEQFF
TRBV10-3	TRBJ1-6	CAISEPGQGNNSPLHF
TRBV7-2	TRBJ1-5	CASSRTGANQPQHF
TRBV7-9	TRBJ2-4	CAVHEADIQYF
TRBV7-6	TRBJ2-2	CASSPTWGTGELFF
TRBV18	TRBJ2-7	CASSPTEVGQYF
TRBV9	TRBJ2-2	CASSPTSGRGSNTGELFF
TRBV5-5	TRBJ2-1	CASSLTGTGDEQFF
TRBV6-6	TRBJ2-1	CASRPREAEQFF
TRBV12-3/TRBV12-4	TRBJ2-1	CASSPTPLEQFF
TRBV12-3/TRBV12-4	TRBJ2-3	CASSHPGTVVGTQYF
TRBV4-1	TRBJ2-3	CASSQAAGPILTASTDTQYF
TRBV10-3	TRBJ1-1	CAIRGQAGGGEAFF
TRBV20-1	TRBJ2-5	CRPGRQETQYF
TRBV7-9	TRBJ1-5	CASSSYRGASQQPQHF
TRBV4-2	TRBJ2-1	CASSLLGGSGSSYNEQFF
TRBV9	TRBJ2-3	CASSVDGLVTPTVTDTQYF
TRBV11-2	TRBJ2-5	CASSLDRLAGVETQYF
TRBV29-1	TRBJ1-1	CSVASGRWGSGTEAFF
TRBV27	TRBJ2-3	CASIRRTGLSTDTQYF
TRBV5-1	TRBJ2-1	CASSFMLDEQFF
TRBV7-9	TRBJ1-2	CASSLEDRGHTF
TRBV7-9	TRBJ2-1	CASSLGGTRNEQFF
TRBV7-9	TRBJ2-1	CASSQTRETHNEQFF
TRBV28	TRBJ2-5	CASSLWTRGQQETQYF
TRBV7-8	TRBJ1-1	CASSLVSRGFTEAFF
TRBV5-1	TRBJ2-3	CASSEEREFLYTQYF
TRBV24-1	TRBJ1-2	CATSDLAGTGYTF
TRBV5-5	TRBJ2-2	CASSWNEKISTLFF
TRBV4-3	TRBJ2-7	CASSRSSGPTYEQYF
TRBV2	TRBJ2-4	CASTPGTSGRNIQYF
TRBV7-9	TRBJ1-1	CASSPGTGMNTEAFF
TRBV6-5	TRBJ2-3	CASSYIGEGDTQYF
TRBV5-6	TRBJ1-2	CASSLASGAKYGYTF
TRBV7-2	TRBJ1-5	CASSLLGFSNQPQHF
TRBV7-2	TRBJ2-3	CASSRGLAGTQYF
TRBV7-9	TRBJ2-3	CASIGSTDTQYF
TRBV4-3	TRBJ2-7	CASSQGIRTGVSEQYF
TRBV29-1	TRBJ2-5	CSVTGTGPETQYF
TRBV24-1	TRBJ2-2	CATSDSLQGGELFF
TRBV20-1	TRBJ2-1	CSAEGPTNYNEQFF
TRBV7-9	TRBJ2-1	CASRHPGTLDEQFF